This note documents a single TCR beta chain sequence. Its antigen remains unidentified. The assay was carried out at the deep level. Some clones are missing from TCRdb's copy, which holds only in-frame ones; the method was immunoSEQ multiplex PCR. This repertoire shows a few million clones, more than 80% found once; its top ten account for 0.3% to 0.4%. This sample stems from a study of shared clonotypes between healthy human individuals. Study results and limitations: When naive CD4 clonotypes were compared across a few donors, about 5% were shared. The study generally estimated greater richness for naive than memory subsets.

Trimming cost V 5 bases and J 4 bases, with 12 bases left between them. Germline lookup yields CDR1 SGHNT and CDR2 YYREEE (reference sequence). The CDR3 extends over 13 amino acids. The sequence derives from a man between 18 and 35 years old in good health. Some clones in this sample may be carry-over from other donors' samples. Sequencing input: naive CD4+ T cells from PBMCs. As for subset: CD45RA+ positively selected. This sequence joins TRBV5-4 and TRBJ2-5, with no clear D. Here the CDR3 DNA reads TGTGCCAGCAGTAGGGATCCGGCAGAGACCCAGTACTTC. It is translated as CASSRDPAETQYF.